The 29 T cell receptor beta chains below were found in one sample sequenced in a study of regulatory T cells in long-lasting Graves disease. Time point reported: persistent/refractory GD, antithyroid drugs over 5 years with positive TRAb. Construction of the TCR library relied on RNA isolated from PBMCs. Assembly of TCR beta libraries relied on iRepertoire HTBI primers together with Arm-PCR of CDR3 regions. Via MiXCR, TCRdb re-called the multiplex PCR reads, giving one row per CDR3 protein. This sample has hundreds of thousands of distinct CDR3 sequences, with around a fifth found just once. The sequencing used peripheral blood mononuclear cells (PBMCs), collected when the disease was refractory, from a patient treated with antithyroid drugs. These receptors were collected from a female donor with Graves disease.

The rearrangement links TRBV19 to TRBJ1-5; TRBD1 might be the D (6 bases). Germline CDR1 and CDR2: LNHDA and SQIVND (reference sequence). This CDR3 comprises 16 residues. Trimming pared 3 bases from V and 1 base from J, leaving 13 bases between. As DNA, the CDR3 is TGTGCCAGTAGTATGAGGGGGGACATCAGCAATCAGCCCCAGCATTTT. Protein product: CASSMRGDISNQPQHF.

This rearrangement joins TRBV28 to TRBJ2-2; the match to TRBD1 covers 7 bases. With 6 bases clipped from V and 8 bases from J, the junction kept 21 bases outside the gene matches. This CDR3 is built from 18 residues. The germline gives CDR1 MDHEN, CDR2 SYDVKM. The CDR3 region has the DNA TGTGCCAGCAGCGACCCGACAGGGTCCCTAACCTGGCGAGGGGAGCTGTTTTTT. The encoded protein is CASSDPTGSLTWRGELFF.

Remarks on this clonotype: Possible read error: a much larger clone is one base away. This rearrangement joins TRBV7-2 to TRBJ1-5, with unresolved D. Germline CDR1 reads SGHTA; CDR2 reads FQGNSA. The CDR3 is 13 amino acids. The CDR3 sequence: CASSLWGNQPHHF. CDR3 DNA sequence: TGTGCCAGCAGCTTGTGGGGTAATCAGCCCCATCATTTT. The complete variable domain, with remaining parts taken from reference TRBV7-2 and TRBJ1-5, reads GAGVSQSPSNKVTEKGKDVELRCDPISGHTALYWYRQSLGQGLEFLIYFQGNSAPDKSGLPSDRFSAERTGGSVSTLTIQRTQQEDSAVYLCASSLWGNQPHHFGDGTRLSIL.

The V and J genes are TRBV11-3 and TRBJ2-2; D is perhaps TRBD1 (6 bases). Germline V gene lookup returns CDR1 SGHNT and CDR2 YENEEA. The CDR3 runs 15 residues. V shed 5 bases and J shed 2 bases, with 12 bases lying between them. In nucleotides, the CDR3 is TGTGCCAGCAGCCGGACAGCAATTAACACCGGGGAGCTGTTTTTT. Protein: CASSRTAINTGELFF.

This clonotype was seen at least ten times. The chain has TRBV7-2 and TRBJ1-2; D is uncertain. CDR1 is SGHTA, CDR2 FQGNSA, per germline. This CDR3 is built from 11 residues. V shed 1 base and J shed 13 bases, with 10 bases lying between them. CDR3 protein: CASSLEFYATF. As DNA, the CDR3 is TGTGCCAGCAGCTTAGAATTCTACGCCACCTTC.

This clonotype has a handful of counts. A read error may produce the germline difference seen at one junction end. In nucleotides, the CDR3 is TGCGCCAGCAGCTCCCAGGGGTTTGGTAGGTTC. It specifies CASSSQGFGRF. V usage is TRBV5-1 and J usage is TRBJ2-7, with D maybe TRBD1 (6 bases). The CDR3 extends over 11 amino acids. Germline V gene lookup returns CDR1 SGHRS and CDR2 YFSETQ.

V usage is TRBV7-3 and J usage is TRBJ2-2; 14 bases line up with TRBD2. V trimming: 5 bases; J trimming: 7 bases; junction bases outside the gene matches: 9. This CDR3 spans 17 amino acids. The germline CDR1 and CDR2 sequences are SGHTA and FQGTGA. DNA for the CDR3: TGTGCCAGCAGCATCGGACTAGCGGGGGGCGGGATCGGGGAGCTGTTTTTT. It codes for CASSIGLAGGGIGELFF.

Details on this clonotype: A read error may be the cause here, since a much bigger clone is one base away. Because it lacks the conserved phenylalanine or tryptophan at the end, this CDR3 is likely a read error. V usage is TRBV2 and J usage is TRBJ1-5, with 7 bases aligning to TRBD1. Germline CDR1 reads SNHLY; CDR2 reads FYNNEI. The ends lost 10 bases at V and 11 bases at J; junction bases unmatched: 14. The CDR3 is 13 amino acids. The CDR3 DNA reads TGTGCCATCAGGGGGACGGTTGGGTCGGCCCAGCATCTT. Translated, it gives CAIRGTVGSAQHL.

The CDR3 is CASSRVALEQYF. The CDR3 DNA sequence: TGTGCCAGCAGCCGCGTGGCCCTCGAGCAGTACTTC. This chain links TRBV6-1 with TRBJ2-7, with D unclear. CDR1 MNHNS and CDR2 SASEGT come from the germline V gene. Trimming removed 6 bases from V and 6 bases from J, with 12 bases in between. The CDR3 consists of 12 residues.

This chain uses TRBV5-1 with TRBJ1-2, with D maybe TRBD1 (6 bases). The CDR3 consists of 16 residues. Per the germline V gene, CDR1 is SGHRS and CDR2 is YFSETQ. V dropped 6 bases and J dropped 1 base, with 19 bases sitting between them. The CDR3 loop is CASTTGGGPFNYGYTF. The DNA for the CDR3 is TGCGCCAGCACCACCGGTGGGGGCCCCTTTAACTATGGCTACACCTTC.

This clonotype was detected once. The chain has TRBV28 and TRBJ2-1, with D unclear. CDR3 length: 11 amino acids. CDR1 MDHEN and CDR2 SYDVKM come from the germline V gene. V lost 7 bases and J 4 bases, leaving 5 bases between the germline ends. This chain's CDR3 is CASITYNEQFF. For the CDR3, the DNA is TGTGCCAGCATTACATACAATGAGCAGTTCTTC. The full variable domain, in which reference TRBV28 and TRBJ2-1 provide the parts outside the CDR3, is DVKVTQSSRYLVKRTGEKVFLECVQDMDHENMFWYRQDPGLGLRLIYFSYDVKMKEKGDIPEGYSVSREKKERFSLILESASTNQTSMYLCASITYNEQFFGPGTRLTVL.

This rearrangement joins TRBV20-1 to TRBJ2-5; D unresolved. The CDR3 sequence is 15 residues long. V was shortened by 0 bases and J by 1 base, with 12 bases between the two germline ends. Germline CDR1 is DFQATT and CDR2 is SNEGSKA (reference sequence). DNA for the CDR3: TGCAGTGCTAGAGATCAGGACCCCAGCCAAGAGACCCAGTACTTC. Protein product: CSARDQDPSQETQYF.

This clonotype turned up a few times. The chain joins TRBV5-6 to TRBJ1-2; no firm D call. Germline V gene sequence: CDR1 SGHDT, CDR2 YYEEEE. V shed 2 bases and J shed 4 bases, with 12 bases lying between them. The CDR3 totals 14 residues. The CDR3 coding sequence is TGTGCCAGCAGCTTCTCCCTATCATCCTATGGCTACACCTTC. Translation: CASSFSLSSYGYTF. Filled out from reference TRBV5-6 and TRBJ1-2, the complete variable domain reads DAGVTQSPTHLIKTRGQQVTLRCSPKSGHDTVSWYQQALGQGPQFIFQYYEEEERQRGNFPDRFSGHQFPNYSSELNVNALLLGDSALYLCASSFSLSSYGYTFGSGTRLTVV.

This clonotype appeared many times. The chain employs TRBV2 and TRBJ1-1, with D uncertain. CDR3 length: 15 residues. Trimming took 7 bases from V and 1 from J, leaving 16 bases between them. The V gene's germline CDR1 is SNHLY and CDR2 FYNNEI. CDR3: CASTSSRERNTEAFF. The CDR3 DNA sequence: TGTGCCAGCACCAGCTCACGTGAGAGGAACACTGAAGCTTTCTTT.

This clonotype occurred many times. The chain carries TRBV28 and TRBJ1-5, with 7 nucleotides matching TRBD1. Per germline, CDR1 MDHEN and CDR2 SYDVKM. This CDR3 has 18 residues. The V segment lost 1 base and the J segment 7 bases; nucleotides outside the gene matches: 16. In DNA, the CDR3 is TGTGCCAGCAGTTTATTACCGGGACAGAGTTTCTCGCGACAGCCCCAGCATTTT. This sequence encodes CASSLLPGQSFSRQPQHF.

This clonotype was detected only a few times. The gene calls are TRBV27 and TRBJ1-6; D is possibly TRBD1 (6 bases). The CDR3 contains 15 residues. Germline V gene data show CDR1 as MNHEY and CDR2 as SMNVEV (reference sequence). Trimming took 6 bases from V and 3 from J, leaving 12 bases between them. CDR3 sequence reads: CASSRTAFYNSPLHF. CDR3 bases: TGTGCCAGCAGCCGGACAGCCTTCTATAATTCACCCCTCCACTTT.

This chain connects TRBV28 to TRBJ1-1; no firm D call. CDR3 length: 13 residues. V gave up 6 bases and J gave up 3 bases, with 11 bases separating them. CDR1 and CDR2 (germline): MDHEN, SYDVKM. The DNA of the CDR3 is TGTGCCAGCAGGGCACTCGGGTACACTGAAGCTTTCTTT. Translating it yields CASRALGYTEAFF.

In this sample, this clonotype turned up many times. V usage is TRBV2 and J usage is TRBJ2-4; 7 bases map to TRBD1. The J segment lost 0 bases and the V segment lost 3 bases, leaving 2 bases of the junction unmatched. This CDR3 region has 15 residues. Germline CDR1 SNHLY, CDR2 FYNNEI. CDR3 bases: TGTGCCAGCAGTGACCAGGGGGAAGCCAAAAACATTCAGTACTTC. It translates to CASSDQGEAKNIQYF.

This chain uses TRBV15 with TRBJ2-5, with TRBD1 identical over 9 bases. The CDR3 has 18 residues. CDR1 is LNHNV and CDR2 is YYDKDF in the germline V gene (reference sequence). J was trimmed by 4 bases and V by 0 bases; bases with no gene match: 12. CDR3 coding DNA: TGTGCCACCAGCAGAGAGGGGTTTGGAACAGGGGGCGGAGAGACCCAGTACTTC. Protein sequence: CATSREGFGTGGGETQYF.

Many counts were recorded for this clonotype. This chain joins TRBV5-6 and TRBJ2-5; D may be TRBD2 (6 bases). CDR1 and CDR2 (germline): SGHDT, YYEEEE. Trimming shortened V by 5 bases and J by 3 bases, and 11 bases separated the two germline ends. CDR3 length equals 13 residues. The CDR3 DNA sequence: TGTGCCAGCAGTGAGTGGGGGGAAGAGACCCAGTACTTC. Its protein is CASSEWGEETQYF.

This clonotype occurred a few times. This chain connects TRBV28 to TRBJ1-5, with D unclear. This CDR3 has 14 amino acids. Looked up from germline, CDR1 is MDHEN and CDR2 is SYDVKM. Trimming stripped 4 bases from V and 11 bases from J, with 18 bases between. Here the CDR3 DNA reads TGTGCCAGCAGTTCCCCGAGACGGGGAGAGGCCCAGCATTTT. It specifies CASSSPRRGEAQHF.

This clonotype has only a few counts. V and J are TRBV7-2 and TRBJ1-1, with 10 bases that match TRBD1. V dropped 6 bases and J dropped 5; count of bases not matched to a gene: 9. The CDR3 is 15 amino acids. The germline gives CDR1 SGHTA, CDR2 FQGNSA. The CDR3 loop is CASSPNGQGVTEAFF. CDR3 coding DNA: TGTGCCAGCAGTCCTAACGGACAGGGGGTTACTGAAGCTTTCTTT.

The chain has TRBV6-1 and TRBJ2-7; 7 bases are shared with TRBD1. The trim removed 5 bases at V and 0 bases at J, leaving 7 bases unmatched. CDR1 is MNHNS and CDR2 is SASEGT in the germline V gene. The CDR3 is 15 amino acids. CDR3 sequence reads: CASSKGQQFSYEQYF. In DNA, the CDR3 is TGTGCCAGCAGTAAGGGACAGCAATTCTCCTACGAGCAGTACTTC.

This rearrangement joins TRBV19 to TRBJ1-4; D perhaps matches TRBD1 (6 bases). This CDR3 is built from 15 residues. Germline lookup yields CDR1 LNHDA and CDR2 SQIVND (reference sequence). V was cut by 5 bases and J by 4 bases, with 14 bases left in between. The CDR3 spells CASSLSTGLNEKLFF. In nucleotides, the CDR3 is TGTGCCAGTAGTCTTTCGACAGGCCTTAATGAAAAACTGTTTTTT.

As for this clonotype: This is likely a read error, given that the CDR3 carries no conserved phenylalanine or tryptophan at its end. V is TRBV10-3 and J is TRBJ2-5; TRBD2 aligns across 8 bases. Germline V gene sequence: CDR1 ENHRY, CDR2 SYGVKD. The CDR3 extends over 18 amino acids. V trimming: 3 bases; J trimming: 2 bases; junction bases outside the gene matches: 14. The CDR3 nucleotides read TGTGCCATCAGTGAAGGGGCTAGCGGGCGCGGAGTTCAAGAGACCCAGTACTCC. Protein product: CAISEGASGRGVQETQYS.

This clonotype was recorded at least ten times. The V gene is TRBV7-9, the J gene TRBJ2-1; D gene uncertain. The CDR3 is made up of 12 amino acids. The germline V and J ends were trimmed by 1 base and 8 bases, with 6 bases remaining between them. Germline CDR1 SEHNR, CDR2 FQNEAQ (reference sequence). The CDR3 region has the DNA TGTGCCAGCAGCTTAGTTGTTCATGAGCAGTTCTTC. It yields the protein CASSLVVHEQFF. The complete variable domain, with remaining parts taken from reference TRBV7-9 and TRBJ2-1, reads DTGVSQNPRHKITKRGQNVTFRCDPISEHNRLYWYRQTLGQGPEFLTYFQNEAQLEKSRLLSDRFSAERPKGSFSTLEIQRTEQGDSAMYLCASSLVVHEQFFGPGTRLTVL.

V gene TRBV20-1 combines with J gene TRBJ2-5; D might be TRBD1 or TRBD2, each matching 6 bases. V gave up 5 bases and J gave up 5 bases, with 15 bases separating them. From germline, CDR1 is DFQATT and CDR2 SNEGSKA (reference sequence). The CDR3 totals 13 residues. The chain's CDR3 is CSAPRGGPETQYF. DNA for the CDR3: TGCAGTGCTCCCCGTGGGGGGCCGGAGACCCAGTACTTC.

The chain links TRBV6-9 to TRBJ1-4; D is unresolved. The CDR3 is made up of 13 amino acids. CDR1 is MNHGY and CDR2 is SVAAGI in the germline V gene. V lost 3 bases and J 7 bases, leaving 9 bases between the germline ends. CDR3 residues: CASSYSVSEKLFF. CDR3 DNA sequence: TGTGCCAGCAGTTACTCCGTTTCTGAAAAACTGTTTTTT.

The chain has TRBV4-1 and TRBJ2-7; D unclear. Per germline, CDR1 MGHRA and CDR2 YSYEKL. CDR3 length: 17 amino acids. The ends were cut back, 0 bases at V and 3 bases at J, with 18 bases in the middle. The CDR3 protein is CASSQETRPQTFYEQYF. CDR3 DNA sequence: TGCGCCAGCAGCCAAGAAACAAGGCCACAGACCTTCTACGAGCAGTACTTC.